One sample yielded the 20 T cell receptor beta chains listed below, sequenced in a study of shared clonotypes between healthy human individuals. As defined, naive CD8 cells were CD45RO-negative and positively selected for CCR7, with terminally differentiated effector memory CD45RA+ cells excluded. TCRdb's table, derived via immunoSEQ multiplex PCR, lists solely in-frame clones and lacks some. The sample carries around 600,000 clones, around 96% recorded once. What was sequenced was naive CD8+ T cells sorted from blood. The receptors stem from a woman between 25 and 40 years old in good health.

The rearrangement links TRBV29-1 to TRBJ2-1; possible D gene TRBD2, 6 bases. Germline V gene lookup returns CDR1 SQVTM and CDR2 ANQGSEA. The CDR3 spans 13 residues. With 4 bases removed from V and 6 bases from J, the gap between germline ends came to 13 bases. The CDR3 protein is CSVGGVRVNEQFF. The CDR3 coding sequence is TGCAGCGTTGGCGGGGTCAGGGTCAATGAGCAGTTCTTC.

This chain links TRBV4-1 with TRBJ1-1; D ambiguous. V was trimmed by 4 bases and J by 0 bases, leaving 12 bases between them. This CDR3 contains 15 residues. In germline, CDR1 is MGHRA, CDR2 YSYEKL. CDR3: CASSLTTSVNTEAFF. For the CDR3, the DNA is TGCGCCAGCAGCCTTACGACATCGGTGAACACTGAAGCTTTCTTT.

The chain joins TRBV27 to TRBJ1-2; 9 nucleotides match TRBD1. Per germline, CDR1 MNHEY and CDR2 SMNVEV (reference sequence). V dropped 5 bases and J dropped 7; count of bases not matched to a gene: 8. The CDR3 is 14 residues long. CDR3 nucleotides: TGTGCCAGCAGTCCGACAGGGGGGGGAGTTGGCTACACCTTC. As protein: CASSPTGGGVGYTF.

J is TRBJ2-7 and V is TRBV7-9; no firm D call. The CDR3 is 14 amino acids. Germline V gene sequence: CDR1 SEHNR, CDR2 FQNEAQ (reference sequence). V lost 4 bases and J 2 bases, leaving 12 bases between the germline ends. The CDR3 is CASSSGRAAYEQYF. DNA for the CDR3: TGTGCCAGCAGCTCCGGACGCGCAGCCTACGAGCAGTACTTC.

The chain uses TRBV9 and TRBJ1-2; the match to TRBD1 covers 8 bases. The CDR3 runs 16 residues. Germline values: CDR1 SGDLS, CDR2 YYNGEE. With V trimmed by 0 bases and J by 2 bases, 6 bases remained unmatched. CDR3 in DNA: TGTGCCAGCAGCGTAGCTCAGGACAGGGAGAACTATGGCTACACCTTC. It specifies CASSVAQDRENYGYTF.

The V gene is TRBV7-9, the J gene TRBJ1-5, with D tentatively TRBD1 (5 bases). Germline assignment: CDR1 SEHNR and CDR2 FQNEAQ (reference sequence). Trimming took off 5 bases at V and 0 bases at J, with 11 bases between the two ends. This CDR3 has 15 residues. The CDR3 loop is CASSDSAYSNQPQHF. The CDR3 region has the DNA TGTGCCAGCAGCGACAGCGCTTATAGCAATCAGCCCCAGCATTTT.

The genes are TRBV7-9 and TRBJ1-1, with a possible D match to TRBD1 (5 bases). The CDR3 spans 12 residues. Germline CDR1 is SEHNR and CDR2 is FQNEAQ (reference sequence). The germline V and J ends were trimmed by 1 base and 7 bases, with 7 bases remaining between them. CDR3 coding DNA: TGTGCCAGCAGCTTAGTAGGGGATGAAGCTTTCTTT. This gives the protein CASSLVGDEAFF.

The chain combines TRBV19 with TRBJ2-1; a weak D match, TRBD2 (6 bases). V was trimmed by 0 bases and J by 6 bases, leaving 12 bases between them. The CDR3 is 15 residues long. Germline lookup yields CDR1 LNHDA and CDR2 SQIVND (reference sequence). CDR3 sequence: CASSIERDSTNEQFF. Written as DNA, the CDR3 is TGTGCCAGTAGTATAGAACGGGACTCCACCAATGAGCAGTTCTTC.

The rearrangement uses TRBV27 and TRBJ2-2; 7 bases line up with TRBD1. The germline V gene encodes CDR1 MNHEY and CDR2 SMNVEV (reference sequence). V lost 3 bases, J lost 7 bases, and 8 bases stayed unmatched. The CDR3 sequence is 15 residues long. The DNA of the CDR3 is TGTGCCAGCAGTTTGGACAGGTCTGGCGGCGGGGAGCTGTTTTTT. Its protein product is CASSLDRSGGGELFF.

The V call is TRBV6-5, the J call TRBJ2-7; maybe TRBD2 (5 bases). Trimming removed 0 bases from V and 3 bases from J, with 12 bases in between. This CDR3 contains 15 residues. Germline CDR1 and CDR2: MNHEY and SVGAGI. The CDR3, as DNA: TGTGCCAGCAGTTACTCGAATTCGGGGATCTACGAGCAGTACTTC. Protein: CASSYSNSGIYEQYF.

The V and J genes are TRBV9 and TRBJ2-3, with a tentative D call TRBD1 (6 bases). CDR1 is SGDLS and CDR2 is YYNGEE in the germline V gene. The CDR3 extends over 15 amino acids. Trimming removed 4 bases at V and 0 bases at J, with 12 bases between. As DNA, the CDR3 is TGTGCCAGCAGCCCCGTAGGGGGTAGCACAGATACGCAGTATTTT. Translated, it gives CASSPVGGSTDTQYF.

The chain combines TRBV28 with TRBJ2-5; TRBD2 might be the D (5 bases). The CDR3 is 17 residues long. Germline V gene sequence: CDR1 MDHEN, CDR2 SYDVKM. V gave up 2 bases and J gave up 4 bases, with 20 bases separating them. The CDR3 here is CASSLTGEGRGTETQYF. CDR3 DNA: TGTGCCAGCAGTTTAACCGGAGAGGGCCGGGGTACAGAGACCCAGTACTTC.

The sample holds one count of this clone. The rearrangement joins TRBV13 to TRBJ2-7; D possibly corresponds to TRBD1 (5 bases). Germline V gene lookup returns CDR1 PRHDT and CDR2 FYEKMQ (reference sequence). This CDR3 region has 15 residues. V dropped 4 bases and J dropped 2 bases, with 15 bases sitting between them. The chain's CDR3 is CASSSRAGMAYEQYF. The CDR3 DNA reads TGTGCCAGCAGCTCCCGGGCAGGGATGGCCTACGAGCAGTACTTC.

The V call is TRBV28, the J call TRBJ2-3; TRBD2 matches at 10 bases. Germline loops: CDR1 MDHEN, CDR2 SYDVKM. Germline trimming cut 5 bases from V and 4 bases from J; bases unmatched to any gene: 12. CDR3 length: 17 amino acids. The CDR3 region has the DNA TGTGCCAGCAGTGCCCAGGCTAGCGGGAGAGTGGCAGATACGCAGTATTTT. Translated, it gives CASSAQASGRVADTQYF.

CDR3 protein: CASREIGGLNTGELFF. The DNA for the CDR3 is TGTGCCAGCAGGGAGATCGGGGGGCTGAACACCGGGGAGCTGTTTTTT. This chain connects TRBV27 to TRBJ2-2; D may be TRBD2 (7 bases). Trimming removed 6 bases from V and 1 base from J, with 15 bases in between. The germline CDR1 and CDR2 sequences are MNHEY and SMNVEV (reference sequence). The CDR3 contains 16 residues.

The chain combines TRBV9 with TRBJ2-7; D may be TRBD2 (6 bases). The V gene lost 0 bases and the J gene lost 5 bases, with 12 bases spanning the gap. In germline, CDR1 is SGDLS, CDR2 YYNGEE. This CDR3 region has 14 residues. The CDR3 DNA sequence: TGTGCCAGCAGCGTAGCGGGCAGGGAGGACGAGCAGTACTTC. Encoded protein: CASSVAGREDEQYF.

The J gene is TRBJ2-7, the V gene TRBV18, with 11 bases fitting TRBD1. The CDR3 loop spans 17 amino acids. The ends lost 3 bases at V and 3 bases at J; junction bases unmatched: 10. CDR1 is KGHSH, CDR2 LQKENI, per germline. CDR3 protein: CASSPGTGGVGSYEQYF. The CDR3 DNA follows: TGTGCCAGCTCACCCGGGACAGGGGGGGTCGGGAGCTACGAGCAGTACTTC.

DNA for the CDR3: TGTGCCAGCAGTGATGGGGACGGGTACGAGCAGTACTTC. Translating it yields CASSDGDGYEQYF. V is TRBV6-1 and J is TRBJ2-7, with D possibly called TRBD1 or TRBD2 (5 bases each). The CDR3 has 13 amino acids. V lost 3 bases and J lost 4, with 10 bases in between. CDR1 and CDR2 (germline): MNHNS, SASEGT.

The sample holds one count of this clone. The chain couples TRBV11-2 to TRBJ2-5; no definite D call. Per germline, CDR1 SGHAT and CDR2 FQNNGV. Trimming cost V 3 bases and J 4 bases, with 6 bases left between them. This CDR3 is 12 amino acids long. This CDR3 is CASSFLPETQYF. The CDR3 DNA reads TGTGCCAGCAGCTTCTTACCAGAGACCCAGTACTTC.

The chain joins TRBV30 to TRBJ2-7; D could derive from TRBD1 or TRBD2 (5 bases each). V was pared by 8 bases and J by 2 bases, with 16 bases between. Germline loops: CDR1 GTSNPN, CDR2 SVGIG (reference sequence). The CDR3 totals 13 residues. CDR3 in DNA: TGTGCCCCCCGCCGCCGGGGCGCCTACGAGCAGTACTTC. Amino acid sequence: CAPRRRGAYEQYF.